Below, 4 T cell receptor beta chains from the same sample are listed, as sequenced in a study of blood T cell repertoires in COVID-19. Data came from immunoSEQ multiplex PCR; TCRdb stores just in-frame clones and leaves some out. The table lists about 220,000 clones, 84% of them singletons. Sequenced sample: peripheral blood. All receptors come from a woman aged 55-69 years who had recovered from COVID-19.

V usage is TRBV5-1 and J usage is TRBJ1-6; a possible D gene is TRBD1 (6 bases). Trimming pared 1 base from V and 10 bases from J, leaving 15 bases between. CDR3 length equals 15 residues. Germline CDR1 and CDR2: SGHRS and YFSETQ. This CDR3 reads CASSLTGLERSPLHF. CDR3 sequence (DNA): TGCGCCAGCAGCTTGACAGGGCTCGAGCGATCACCCCTCCACTTT.

CDR3 coding DNA: TGCGCCAGCAGCATGGTTGGGGCACAAGAGACCCAGTACTTC. Translated, it gives CASSMVGAQETQYF. The V gene is TRBV5-1, the J gene TRBJ2-5; a possible D gene is TRBD1 (5 bases). The V gene lost 4 bases and the J gene lost 2 bases, with 12 bases spanning the gap. The CDR3 length is 14 residues. Germline V lookup: CDR1 SGHRS, CDR2 YFSETQ.

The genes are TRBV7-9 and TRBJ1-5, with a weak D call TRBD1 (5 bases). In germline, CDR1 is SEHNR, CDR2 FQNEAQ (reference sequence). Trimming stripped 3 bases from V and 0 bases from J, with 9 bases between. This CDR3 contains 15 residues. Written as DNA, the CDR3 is TGTGCCAGCAGCTTGGGGCAGTATAGCAATCAGCCCCAGCATTTT. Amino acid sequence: CASSLGQYSNQPQHF.

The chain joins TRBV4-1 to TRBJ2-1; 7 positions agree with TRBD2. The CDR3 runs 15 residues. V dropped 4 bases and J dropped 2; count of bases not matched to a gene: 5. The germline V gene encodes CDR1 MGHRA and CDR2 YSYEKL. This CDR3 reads CASSRFAGAYNEQFF. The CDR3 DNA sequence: TGCGCCAGCAGCCGTTTTGCGGGGGCCTACAATGAGCAGTTCTTC.